A single sample is the source of the 18 T cell receptor beta chains below, sequenced in a study of blood T cell repertoires in COVID-19. Assay: immunoSEQ multiplex PCR; the TCRdb copy retains only in-frame clones and omits some. The data show 310,000 or so clones, roughly 89% seen once. Sequenced sample: PBMCs or T cells enriched from blood (not recorded which). Source of these receptors: a woman between 18 and 29 years old who had recovered from COVID-19.

Regarding this clone: Other DNA sequences of this sample code for an identical CDR3. The chain recombines TRBV6-5 with TRBJ1-2, with TRBD1 identical over 7 bases. The CDR3 has 12 residues. V lost 8 bases to trimming and J lost 2 bases; unmatched junction nucleotides: 2. Germline CDR1 is MNHEY and CDR2 is SVGAGI. The CDR3 region is CASPGQNYGYTF. CDR3 bases: TGTGCCAGCCCGGGACAGAACTATGGCTACACCTTC.

CDR3 amino acids: CASSLGWPRGSPLHF. In nucleotides, the CDR3 is TGTGCCAGCAGCTTAGGTTGGCCAAGGGGTTCACCCCTCCACTTT. This sequence joins TRBV7-2 and TRBJ1-6, with a possible D match to TRBD1 (5 bases). Trimming shortened V by 1 base and J by 9 bases, and 13 bases separated the two germline ends. CDR1 and CDR2 (germline): SGHTA, FQGNSA. The CDR3 is 15 amino acids. Together with reference TRBV7-2 and TRBJ1-6, the CDR3 gives the full variable domain: GAGVSQSPSNKVTEKGKDVELRCDPISGHTALYWYRQSLGQGLEFLIYFQGNSAPDKSGLPSDRFSAERTGGSVSTLTIQRTQQEDSAVYLCASSLGWPRGSPLHFGNGTRLTVT.

J is TRBJ2-3 and V is TRBV14; TRBD1 aligns across 7 bases. V lost 5 bases and J lost 2; bases outside the gene matches: 16. Germline CDR1 SGHDN, CDR2 FVKESK. CDR3 length: 18 residues. The CDR3 reads CASSSTTDGTAFTDTQYF. The CDR3 bases are TGTGCCAGCAGCAGCACCACCGATGGGACAGCCTTCACAGATACGCAGTATTTT.

V gene TRBV7-9 combines with J gene TRBJ2-7, with D possibly being TRBD1 (5 bases). Germline V lookup: CDR1 SEHNR, CDR2 FQNEAQ (reference sequence). V gave up 5 bases and J gave up 4 bases, with 21 bases separating them. This CDR3 spans 16 amino acids. The CDR3 protein is CASSQELSGSLYEQYF. The CDR3 coding sequence is TGTGCCAGCAGCCAAGAACTGTCAGGGTCGCTGTACGAGCAGTACTTC.

This clone was detected only once. V and J are TRBV7-2 and TRBJ1-4; a possible D gene is TRBD1 (6 bases). The V gene's germline CDR1 is SGHTA and CDR2 FQGNSA. This CDR3 has 13 residues. V lost 4 bases and J 7 bases, leaving 10 bases between the germline ends. The CDR3 protein is CASSSGVAEKLFF. For the CDR3, the DNA is TGTGCCAGCAGCTCAGGGGTGGCTGAAAAACTGTTTTTT.

Written as DNA, the CDR3 is TGTGCCAGCAGCTTGGACTTCTTTTCCCGGGACATGAACACTGAAGCTTTCTTT. Protein: CASSLDFFSRDMNTEAFF. V and J are TRBV5-5 and TRBJ1-1; D is perhaps TRBD1 (6 bases). The CDR3 has 18 residues. Trimming cost V 0 bases and J 0 bases, with 18 bases left between them. Germline V gene sequence: CDR1 SGHKS, CDR2 YYEKEE (reference sequence). The full variable domain, completed using reference TRBV5-5 and TRBJ1-1, is DAGVTQSPTHLIKTRGQQVTLRCSPISGHKSVSWYQQVLGQGPQFIFQYYEKEERGRGNFPDRFSARQFPNYSSELNVNALLLGDSALYLCASSLDFFSRDMNTEAFFGQGTRLTVV.

Written as DNA, the CDR3 is TGTGCCAGCAGCTTATTCACAGGGGGGACTGAAGCTTTCTTT. Residues: CASSLFTGGTEAFF. V gene TRBV7-8 combines with J gene TRBJ1-1; 8 bases are a match to TRBD1. V lost 2 bases, J lost 5 bases, and 4 bases stayed unmatched. CDR1 and CDR2 (germline): SGHVS, FQNEAQ. The CDR3 consists of 14 residues.

V gene TRBV27 combines with J gene TRBJ1-6; D remains unclear. Germline assignment: CDR1 MNHEY and CDR2 SMNVEV (reference sequence). This CDR3 is 12 amino acids long. The ends were cut back, 7 bases at V and 7 bases at J, with 8 bases in the middle. CDR3 residues: CASKSENSPLHF. The DNA for the CDR3 is TGTGCCAGCAAGTCGGAGAATTCACCCCTCCACTTT.

In its sample, this clone was seen a few times. The CDR3 DNA reads as TGTGCCAGCAGTTACTCGGGCCAGGGGGGCTACACCTTC. It yields the protein CASSYSGQGGYTF. The chain carries TRBV6-5 and TRBJ1-2, with a weak D call TRBD1 (6 bases). CDR1 and CDR2 from the germline V gene are MNHEY and SVGAGI. V was clipped by 0 bases and J by 8 bases, with 10 bases between them. The CDR3 has 13 amino acids.

The gene calls are TRBV14 and TRBJ1-3, with a weak D call TRBD1 (5 bases). V was cut by 0 bases and J by 0 bases, with 15 bases left in between. The CDR3 extends over 18 amino acids. From germline, CDR1 is SGHDN and CDR2 FVKESK. In nucleotides, the CDR3 is TGTGCCAGCAGCCAAGATTGGGGCGGGACCCTCTCTGGAAACACCATATATTTT. Translation gives CASSQDWGGTLSGNTIYF. The whole variable domain, remainder taken from reference TRBV14 and TRBJ1-3, is EAGVTQFPSHSVIEKGQTVTLRCDPISGHDNLYWYRRVMGKEIKFLLHFVKESKQDESGMPNNRFLAERTGGTYSTLKVQPAELEDSGVYFCASSQDWGGTLSGNTIYFGEGSWLTVV.

The V gene is TRBV7-9, the J gene TRBJ1-1, with D perhaps matching TRBD1 (6 bases). With 2 bases removed from V and 4 bases from J, the gap between germline ends came to 11 bases. The CDR3 spans 14 residues. Germline V CDR1 and CDR2: SEHNR, FQNEAQ (reference sequence). CDR3 bases: TGTGCCAGCAGCTTAATCCCGGACAGCACTGAAGCTTTCTTT. Encoded protein: CASSLIPDSTEAFF.

The gene calls are TRBV7-9 and TRBJ2-1; 13 nucleotides align to TRBD2. Trimming removed 4 bases from V and 4 bases from J; junction bases left unmatched: 7. Germline V gene data show CDR1 as SEHNR and CDR2 as FQNEAQ (reference sequence). The CDR3 has 17 amino acids. The CDR3 region has the DNA TGTGCCAGCAGCTCGACTAGCGGGGGGCTCCTATACAATGAGCAGTTCTTC. Its protein is CASSSTSGGLLYNEQFF.

The chain joins TRBV6-2 or TRBV6-3 to TRBJ1-5; TRBD1 is a possible D gene (6 bases). Germline loops: CDR1 MNHEY, CDR2 SVGEGT. Trimming shortened V by 2 bases and J by 2 bases, and 13 bases separated the two germline ends. This CDR3 is 16 amino acids long. CDR3 in amino acids: CASSYRGARGNQPQHF. Here the CDR3 DNA reads TGTGCCAGCAGTTACCGGGGGGCCCGGGGCAATCAGCCCCAGCATTTT.

V usage is TRBV5-1 and J usage is TRBJ2-1; 12 bases match TRBD2. Germline lookup yields CDR1 SGHRS and CDR2 YFSETQ. V shed 4 bases and J 5 bases; nucleotides not matched to a gene: 4. CDR3 length equals 15 residues. For the CDR3, the DNA is TGCGCCAGCAGCACCGGACTAGCGGGGAACAATGAGCAGTTCTTC. It translates to CASSTGLAGNNEQFF.

The genes are TRBV2 and TRBJ1-2; 9 bases map to TRBD1. Germline trimming cut 7 bases from V and 3 bases from J; bases unmatched to any gene: 3. Per germline, CDR1 SNHLY and CDR2 FYNNEI. This CDR3 spans 13 amino acids. The CDR3 is CASKRTGDYGYTF. The CDR3 DNA reads as TGTGCCAGCAAACGGACAGGGGACTATGGCTACACCTTC.

V usage is TRBV6-2 or TRBV6-3 and J usage is TRBJ2-7, with TRBD1 matching 7 bases. The CDR3 is 16 amino acids. In germline, CDR1 is MNHEY, CDR2 SVGEGT. Losses at the gene ends were 5 bases for V and 1 base for J; bases not matched to a gene: 11. The CDR3: CASSRPTGSASYEQYF. The CDR3 DNA is TGTGCCAGCAGTCGACCGACAGGGTCCGCTTCCTACGAGCAGTACTTC.

This chain links TRBV3-1 (or the pseudogene TRBV3-2) with TRBJ2-7; 9 nucleotides align to TRBD1. The CDR3 length is 14 residues. J gave up 7 bases and V 5 bases, and 9 bases lay outside the gene matches. Germline V gene data show CDR1 as LGHDT and CDR2 as YNNKEL (reference sequence). Written as DNA, the CDR3 is TGTGCCAGCAGCGGCTGGGACAGGGCATGGGAGCAGTACTTC. Its protein product is CASSGWDRAWEQYF.

The chain employs TRBV19 and TRBJ1-5; 7 bases match TRBD1. This CDR3 has 17 amino acids. V lost 5 bases, J lost 1 base, and 11 bases stayed unmatched. In germline, CDR1 is LNHDA, CDR2 SQIVND (reference sequence). The CDR3 coding sequence is TGTGCCAGTAGTTCCTCACCGGGACAGACAAGCAATCAGCCCCAGCATTTT. It encodes CASSSSPGQTSNQPQHF.